This T cell receptor (beta chain) was sequenced in a study of tumor-infiltrating lymphocytes in localized non-small cell lung cancer (dated by TCRdb to the early 2020s). About the study as a whole: The cohort included patients whose samples were collected after neoadjuvant chemotherapy, as well as both smokers and never-smokers and several histologies. From each patient came resected tumor tissue plus uninvolved lung tissue from that same patient, and the uninvolved lung tissue was described as non-adjacent to the tumor. Flow cytometry, multiplex immunofluorescence, RNA-seq, exome sequencing and proteomics were applied to the same patients as TCR sequencing, which was one of several integrated assays. In total, the ICON cohort consisted of over a hundred surgical patients with localized non-small cell lung cancer who had their tumors resected. A total of over 45 patients were included in the paired tumor versus uninvolved lung comparison of immunoSEQ T-cell fraction.

The T-cell fraction in tumor and uninvolved lung tissue was obtained from TCR sequencing using the immunoSEQ assay. The original pipeline was this. In the survival analysis, patients were divided into a high T-cell fraction group (upper tertile) and a low T-cell fraction group (lower two tertiles), and the two groups were compared using a log-rank test. A signed-rank test was used to test differences in T-cell fraction between paired tumor and uninvolved lung samples. This is the immuneACCESS table as TCRdb keeps it, with only in-frame sequences that have V and J called. A part of the clones is gone; compared with another copy, unresolved V genes explain less than half, and the rest is unexplained. That table is the source of V, J and clone size, and D and trimming were worked out from the DNA. Within this sample are over 5,500 clones, with approximately 61% of them counted one time only. Roughly 12% of the sample lies in the top ten.

A few counts support this clone. Its target antigen remains unknown. No qualities accompany the bases; no much larger clone lies one base away. In the germline V gene, CDR1 corresponds to SGHVS and CDR2 to FQNEAQ. Taken from cysteine to phenylalanine, the CDR3 has 19 residues. Only the CDR3 DNA is retained, 57 bases long and in frame from the first base. V is cut back by 2 bases and J by 6 bases, with 21 bases in the junction unmatched. Overall study outcomes, separate from this receptor: Assay coverage varied across patients depending on available tissue quantity, so only a subset of the cohort had TCR sequencing. TCRbeta sequencing supported higher T cell infiltration in tumors than in uninvolved lung tissue, consistent with immunofluorescence CD3 counts. Because different assays used different pieces of the same tissue, technical variation could not be distinguished from intratumor heterogeneity. No association of tumor T-cell fraction from TCR sequencing with recurrence-free survival was found (p = 0.61). No difference in TCR-derived T-cell fraction was observed between the flow cytometry-defined immunotypes IM1 (good prognosis) and IM2 (poor prognosis).

The first patient joined ICON in the first half of 2016, and enrollment wrapped up when the last patient was enrolled in the second half of 2018. Fresh tumor and matched uninvolved tissue for in-depth immune analyses, including TCR sequencing, were collected from a subcohort of about 80 patients. DNA for TCR sequencing was isolated from bulk tissue, and no cell sorting was done. The source of this sequence is a human donor with non-small cell lung cancer. The specimen sequenced was lung tumor tissue. The sequence joins TRBV7-8 to TRBJ1-1; 7 bases in between match TRBD1. The DNA reads TGTGCCAGCAGCTTAATGGTAGGAGGCTTACAGGGGCCCCTACCTGAAGCTTTCTTT. This codes for CASSLMVGGLQGPLPEAFF. With the portions outside the CDR3 filled from the reference TRBV7-8 and TRBJ1-1 genes, the complete variable region becomes GAGVSQSPRYKVAKRGQDVALRCDPISGHVSLFWYQQALGQGPEFLTYFQNEAQLDKSGLPSDRFFAERPEGSVSTLKIQRTQQEDSAVYLCASSLMVGGLQGPLPEAFFGQGTRLTVV.